This T cell receptor beta chain was documented in a study of radiation and T cells in renal cell carcinoma. Indicated time point: blood 4 weeks post-SBRT, at nephrectomy. Documented treatment: 15 Gy SBRT to primary tumor, nephrectomy 4 weeks later. Nephrectomy followed 15 Gy stereotactic body radiation by 4 weeks. Clear cell pathology was present in this patient's renal cell carcinoma. The CDR3 is made up of 17 amino acids. This clone is a singleton in its sample. Sequencing was performed with immunoSEQ multiplex PCR; in TCRdb, only in-frame clones are kept and a portion is missing. This table holds over 30,000 clones, roughly 80% found once.

This material consisted of blood, taken from a patient whose treatment included radiotherapy and nephrectomy. This rearrangement joins TRBV21-1 to TRBJ2-3; the table's D call, TRBD2, was not checked against the DNA. TRBV21-1 is designated a pseudogene. The source of this sequence is a man in his sixties with renal cell carcinoma. The CDR3 region is CASTRLAGGPSTDTQYF. CDR3 DNA: TGTGCCAGCACCAGACTAGCGGGAGGGCCTAGCACAGATACGCAGTATTTT.